The 13 T cell receptor beta chains below all came from one sample that was sequenced in a study of cytomegalovirus exposure and HLA in healthy donors. The repertoire was sequenced with immunoSEQ multiplex PCR; TCRdb's copy has only in-frame clones and lacks some. The table shows 150,000 to 200,000 clones, with about nine tenths occurring only once. The sample comprised PBMCs. The receptors were sampled from a woman between 18 and 30 years old in good health and CMV-seropositive.

This clone was counted a few times. The chain carries TRBV2 and TRBJ1-1, with D perhaps TRBD1 (5 bases). V lost 8 bases and J lost 0, with 10 bases in between. Germline V gene data show CDR1 as SNHLY and CDR2 as FYNNEI. The CDR3 extends over 13 amino acids. CDR3 residues: CASGAGLNTEAFF. The DNA for the CDR3 is TGTGCCAGCGGGGCAGGCTTGAACACTGAAGCTTTCTTT.

The chain links TRBV13 to TRBJ1-2; D uncertain. CDR1 is PRHDT and CDR2 is FYEKMQ in the germline V gene (reference sequence). V lost 0 bases, J lost 0 bases, and 11 bases lay in between. The CDR3 contains 16 residues. The CDR3 DNA is TGTGCCAGCAGCTTAGGCGCGGCACCACCTAACTATGGCTACACCTTC. Translation gives CASSLGAAPPNYGYTF.

The chain carries TRBV4-3 and TRBJ1-1, with TRBD1 matching over 8 bases. V lost 3 bases, J lost 3 bases, and 9 bases stayed unmatched. This CDR3 comprises 16 residues. The germline gives CDR1 LGHNA, CDR2 YSLEER. The CDR3 nucleotides read TGCGCCAGCAGCCAGGAGGGGACAGGCGGGGACACTGAAGCTTTCTTT. Translating it yields CASSQEGTGGDTEAFF.

This clone was counted a single time. This chain connects TRBV7-9 to TRBJ2-7, with D hard to call. The CDR3 runs 14 residues. Germline assignment: CDR1 SEHNR and CDR2 FQNEAQ (reference sequence). Trimming left V 5 bases short and J 3 bases short, with 14 bases between. CDR3 DNA: TGTGCCAGCAGCGAATCCGCAGCAGGCTACGAGCAGTACTTC. It translates to CASSESAAGYEQYF.

The chain is built from TRBV6-1 and TRBJ1-4; no clear D. V was shortened by 1 base and J by 8 bases, with 8 bases between the two germline ends. Germline V gives CDR1 MNHNS, CDR2 SASEGT. CDR3 length: 13 residues. Here the CDR3 DNA reads TGTGCCAGCAGTGAAGGCCCGGTAGAAAAACTGTTTTTT. Translation gives CASSEGPVEKLFF.

The CDR3 bases are TGTGCCAGCACCGAAGAGACTGGTAGCCAGTACTTC. This encodes CASTEETGSQYF. The chain carries TRBV7-9 and TRBJ2-5, with D unclear. This CDR3 is 12 amino acids long. Per the germline V gene, CDR1 is SEHNR and CDR2 is FQNEAQ (reference sequence). The germline V and J ends were trimmed by 7 bases and 10 bases, with 16 bases remaining between them.

The chain is built from TRBV7-9 and TRBJ2-7; D is ambiguous. This CDR3 is built from 15 residues. Germline V gene data show CDR1 as SEHNR and CDR2 as FQNEAQ (reference sequence). V was trimmed by 5 bases and J by 2 bases, leaving 16 bases between them. As DNA, the CDR3 is TGTGCCAGCAGCCCAGTTTCGGAGATCACCTACGAGCAGTACTTC. This codes for CASSPVSEITYEQYF.

V and J are TRBV28 and TRBJ1-1; D may be TRBD1 (6 bases). The V gene's germline CDR1 is MDHEN and CDR2 SYDVKM. CDR3 length: 12 amino acids. CDR3 residues: CAIWGGYTEAFF. CDR3 DNA sequence: TGTGCTATTTGGGGGGGCTACACTGAAGCTTTCTTT.

The rearrangement uses TRBV5-6 and TRBJ2-2, with TRBD2 identical over 13 bases. V was clipped by 4 bases and J by 15 bases; unmatched bases: 9. CDR1 SGHDT and CDR2 YYEEEE come from the germline V gene. The CDR3 consists of 14 residues. The CDR3, as DNA: TGTGCCAGCAGCCGTACTAGCGGGAGGGTGGTGGTGTTTTTT. Translation: CASSRTSGRVVVFF.

The rearrangement links TRBV30 to TRBJ1-3; D uncertain. Trimming stripped 2 bases from V and 7 bases from J, with 6 bases between. The CDR3 is made up of 11 amino acids. From germline, CDR1 is GTSNPN and CDR2 SVGIG (reference sequence). The CDR3 region is CAWSLFNTIYF. The CDR3 DNA follows: TGTGCCTGGAGTCTTTTCAACACCATATATTTT.

The V call is TRBV7-2, the J call TRBJ2-1; 10 nucleotides line up with TRBD2. The CDR3 spans 17 residues. Germline CDR1 is SGHTA and CDR2 is FQGNSA. V shed 6 bases, J shed 5 bases, and the junction held 13 bases outside the gene matches. CDR3 bases: TGTGCCAGCAGTCGTCGAATACTAGCGGGGCGCCACAATGAGCAGTTCTTC. Translating gives CASSRRILAGRHNEQFF.

Only a few counts were recorded for this clone. Other DNA sequences from this sample encode an identical CDR3 as well. V gene TRBV4-2 combines with J gene TRBJ2-7; TRBD2 agrees at 11 bases. Germline assignment: CDR1 LGHNA and CDR2 YNFKEQ. V shed 3 bases and J 2 bases; nucleotides not matched to a gene: 3. The CDR3 consists of 15 residues. CDR3 region: CASSQGTSGTYEQYF. The CDR3 coding sequence is TGTGCCAGCAGCCAGGGGACTAGCGGAACCTACGAGCAGTACTTC.

The V call is TRBV27, the J call TRBJ2-7, with D possibly matching TRBD1 (5 bases). Trimming pared 2 bases from V and 4 bases from J, leaving 12 bases between. Germline V lookup: CDR1 MNHEY, CDR2 SMNVEV (reference sequence). The CDR3 totals 14 residues. The DNA for the CDR3 is TGTGCCAGCAGTTTAAAGGGGTTGTATTACGAGCAGTACTTC. It specifies CASSLKGLYYEQYF.